The next 10 T cell receptor beta chains were all read from a single sample in a study of cytomegalovirus exposure and HLA in healthy donors. Both 60 Vbeta primers and 13 Jbeta primers went into the PCR. Profiling relied on immunoSEQ multiplex PCR, and the TCRdb table lists in-frame clones only, not all of them. The sample yields more than 85,000 clones, around 72% seen once. Sequencing used PBMCs. The receptor source for this set is a male donor in good health and CMV-seropositive.

The chain uses TRBV5-1 and TRBJ2-1, with TRBD2 matching over 13 bases. V was pared by 0 bases and J by 4 bases, with 1 base of the junction left unmatched. The length of the CDR3 is 16 residues. Germline assignment: CDR1 SGHRS and CDR2 YFSETQ. The DNA of the CDR3 is TGCGCCAGCAGCTTGGCGACTAGCGGGGGGTACAATGAGCAGTTCTTC. Its protein product is CASSLATSGGYNEQFF. The whole variable domain, filled in from reference TRBV5-1 and TRBJ2-1, reads KAGVTQTPRYLIKTRGQQVTLSCSPISGHRSVSWYQQTPGQGLQFLFEYFSETQRNKGNFPGRFSGRQFSNSRSEMNVSTLELGDSALYLCASSLATSGGYNEQFFGPGTRLTVL.

This chain joins TRBV28 and TRBJ1-3; D unclear. Germline CDR1 and CDR2: MDHEN and SYDVKM. This CDR3 spans 14 amino acids. V lost 5 bases, J lost 7 bases, and 15 bases lay in between. Written as DNA, the CDR3 is TGTGCCAGCAGTACCCCCCGGGAGGATAACACCATATATTTT. This gives the protein CASSTPREDNTIYF.

This clone turned up a few times. Other DNA sequences in this sample translate to the same CDR3. V and J are TRBV7-9 and TRBJ2-6; tentatively, D is TRBD2 (5 bases). The CDR3 runs to 15 residues. Between the trimmed V and J ends, which lost 5 bases and 1 base, there was a span of 9 bases. Germline V gene sequence: CDR1 SEHNR, CDR2 FQNEAQ (reference sequence). Here the CDR3 reads CASSTGESGANVLTF. In nucleotides, the CDR3 is TGTGCCAGCAGCACTGGGGAGTCTGGGGCCAACGTCCTGACTTTC. Looking up the rest from reference TRBV7-9 and TRBJ2-6 gives the full variable domain: DTGVSQNPRHKITKRGQNVTFRCDPISEHNRLYWYRQTLGQGPEFLTYFQNEAQLEKSRLLSDRFSAERPKGSFSTLEIQRTEQGDSAMYLCASSTGESGANVLTFGAGSRLTVL.

The chain uses TRBV27 and TRBJ2-7; TRBD1 aligns across 10 bases. The V segment lost 6 bases and the J segment 4 bases; nucleotides outside the gene matches: 18. The CDR3 length is 18 residues. The germline V gene encodes CDR1 MNHEY and CDR2 SMNVEV (reference sequence). CDR3 residues: CASSRAGGLTGGAYEQYF. Written as DNA, the CDR3 is TGTGCCAGCAGCCGAGCGGGTGGGCTGACAGGGGGCGCGTACGAGCAGTACTTC.

CDR3 in amino acids: CASSRYLHGGYEQYF. The CDR3 DNA reads TGTGCCAGTAGCCGATACCTCCACGGGGGATACGAGCAGTACTTC. The rearrangement joins TRBV19 to TRBJ2-7, with D perhaps matching TRBD2 (6 bases). This CDR3 has 15 residues. V was cut by 6 bases and J by 4 bases, with 19 bases left in between. Germline assignment: CDR1 LNHDA and CDR2 SQIVND (reference sequence).

This rearrangement joins TRBV4-1 to TRBJ2-7; no definite D call. There are 14 residues in the CDR3. Germline lookup yields CDR1 MGHRA and CDR2 YSYEKL. V gave up 8 bases and J gave up 0 bases, with 14 bases separating them. Here the CDR3 reads CASRRALSSYEQYF. Written as DNA, the CDR3 is TGCGCCAGCCGTCGCGCCCTAAGCTCCTACGAGCAGTACTTC.

V usage is TRBV27 and J usage is TRBJ2-3, with 12 bases lining up with TRBD2. Germline values: CDR1 MNHEY, CDR2 SMNVEV (reference sequence). V shed 3 bases, J shed 2 bases, and the junction held 6 bases outside the gene matches. The CDR3 has 17 residues. CDR3 sequence (DNA): TGTGCCAGCAGTTTCGGCCGACTAGCGGGGGTCACAGATACGCAGTATTTT. Its protein is CASSFGRLAGVTDTQYF.

The genes are TRBV5-4 and TRBJ2-7; D is possibly TRBD1 (7 bases). Germline V gene lookup returns CDR1 SGHNT and CDR2 YYREEE (reference sequence). This CDR3 spans 15 amino acids. Deletions cut 0 bases from V and 7 bases from J, with 17 bases between. CDR3 sequence reads: CASSLARGVAGEQYF. The CDR3 nucleotides read TGTGCCAGCAGCTTGGCCAGGGGGGTGGCGGGGGAGCAGTACTTC.

This chain joins TRBV6-5 and TRBJ1-3; D unresolved. Trimming took 2 bases from V and 0 from J, leaving 8 bases between them. This CDR3 has 15 residues. Germline assignment: CDR1 MNHEY and CDR2 SVGAGI. CDR3 loop: CASSYGLLSGNTIYF. The DNA of the CDR3 is TGTGCCAGCAGTTACGGGCTGCTCTCTGGAAACACCATATATTTT.

Regarding this clone: The junction differs from germline at one of its ends, possibly a read error. The gene calls are TRBV7-7 and TRBJ2-6; D gene ambiguous. This CDR3 is 15 amino acids long. Germline V gene data show CDR1 as SSHAT and CDR2 as FNYEAQ (reference sequence). For the CDR3, the DNA is TGTGCTAGCAGCTTAGGGCAGGCTGGGGCCAACGTCCTGACTTTC. Translating it yields CASSLGQAGANVLTF.